This T cell receptor beta chain is from a study of Ad26.COV2.S vaccination and SARS-CoV-2 variants (dated by TCRdb to 2020 to 2022). Some background on the complete study: Donors in the vaccine arm were drawn from COV1001, a phase I-IIa trial of Ad26.COV2.S in healthy adults that was multicentre, randomized, double-blind and placebo-controlled. Dosing of Ad26.COV2.S was intramuscular, at either 5x10^10 or 1x10^11 viral particles, delivered as one shot or as two shots spaced 56 days apart. The specificity and breadth of SARS-CoV-2-reactive T cell receptors after Ad26.COV2.S vaccination were assessed by TCRbeta repertoire sequencing. A total of 32 samples were included in the TCR-sequenced set, comprising 19 Ad26.COV2.S vaccine recipients, 5 placebo recipients and 8 SARS-CoV-2 convalescent individuals. Participants in the trial were split at random into five groups of five each, receiving low-dose or high-dose Ad26.COV2.S once or twice, or else placebo on both occasions. Investigators did not know the trial group allocation while performing experiments and assessing outcomes. Overall study results and their limits: After vaccination, spike-specific CD8+ and CD4+ T cell responses were reported to show substantial breadth. The authors noted that total T cell responses may have been underestimated by the TCR breadth and depth analyses. The study was not powered for comparison of responses between vaccine doses or regimens. Vaccine and placebo recipients had comparable non-spike TCR breadth, which fits with the vaccine containing only spike. Compared with placebo recipients, Ad26.COV2.S recipients showed higher spike-specific TCR breadth (P = 0.0014).

The immunoSEQ Assay was used to sequence TCRbeta CDR3 regions. After extraction, genomic DNA underwent amplification by bias-controlled multiplex PCR, followed by high-throughput sequencing. The authors processed their data as follows. Collapsing and filtering of sequences were performed to quantify the absolute abundance of each unique TCRbeta CDR3 region. T cell fraction was estimated by normalization of TCRbeta template counts to usable DNA, with usable DNA being measured through amplification of reference genes present in all nucleated cells. Repertoire TCRs were annotated as SARS-CoV-2-specific by exact matching of V gene, CDR3 amino acid sequence and J gene to a known reactive TCR set. MIRA supplied the reference SARS-CoV-2 TCR set, which was filtered for enrichment in COVID-19-positive ImmuneCODE repertoires so that public or cross-reactive TCRs were removed. Using the MIRA antigens, annotated TCRs were further analysed by specific ORF or by position within an ORF. Breadth was defined as annotated unique rearrangements over total unique productive rearrangements; depth was the summed frequency of those rearrangements. TCR breadth was compared between groups using two-sided Wilcoxon rank-sum tests. TCRdb re-hosts the immuneACCESS table, in-frame sequences only. Its copies lack some clones; in the studies checked, an unresolved V gene accounts for under half of them, and the cause for the rest is not known. That table furnishes V, J and clone size, whereas the DNA furnished D and trimming. The sample yields 300,000 to 500,000 clones; 88% were counted once. Roughly 3.5% of the sample comes from the top ten.

Concerning this clone: It lacks a known antigen. Base qualities are not recorded, but no much larger clone differs from it by a single base.

Germline trimming: 2 bases from V, 1 base from J; junction bases outside gene matches: 6. The CDR3 measures 16 amino acids from cysteine to phenylalanine. Kept here is only the CDR3 DNA, which spans 48 bases and is read in frame from base 1. Taken from the germline V gene (reference sequence), the CDR1 and CDR2 loops are SEHNR and FQNEAQ. The treatment or condition label, as the study defines it: over 15 received Ad26.COV2.S at low or high dose, single or two shots; about 5 received placebo; per-sample allocation not given. For vaccine and placebo recipients, the sequenced repertoires came from samples collected on day 63 after the first injection. In Cohort 1b, more than 20 adults aged 18-55 years were enrolled at a single site in Boston, USA, between 29 July and 7 August 2020. Ad26.COV2.S consisted of a replication-incompetent adenovirus type 26 vector by which a prefusion-stabilized SARS-CoV-2 spike protein from the original Wuhan strain was expressed.

Specimen: peripheral blood, collected in a trial of Ad26.COV2.S vaccine versus placebo. The rearrangement combines TRBV7-9 with TRBJ2-5; TRBD2 aligns with 8 central bases. This TCR was recovered from a person between 18 and 65 years old who received the Ad26.COV2.S COVID-19 vaccine or a placebo. The CDR3 is CASSLFLAGPQETQYF. The nucleotides are TGTGCCAGCAGCTTATTTCTAGCGGGCCCCCAAGAGACCCAGTACTTC.